The 23 T cell receptor beta chains listed next were all sequenced from one sample in a study of CD8 T cells in Susac syndrome. cDNA came from about 0.5 to 1 ug RNA primed by random hexamers. From the immunoSEQ multiplex PCR reads, TCRdb called clonotypes with MiXCR, one entry per CDR3 protein. The sample contains 150,000 or so distinct CDR3 sequences, 85% to 95% of which appear only once. Sequencing used CD4+ T cells from PBMCs. The source of these receptors is a human donor with Susac syndrome.

The rearrangement joins TRBV7-9 to TRBJ1-2; 8 nucleotides line up with TRBD1. The V segment lost 5 bases and the J segment 4 bases; nucleotides outside the gene matches: 6. The CDR3 contains 14 residues. Germline CDR1 and CDR2: SEHNR and FQNEAQ (reference sequence). CDR3 bases: TGTGCCAGCAGCCTCCGTGGACAGGGCTATGGCTACACCTTC. Protein product: CASSLRGQGYGYTF.

V and J are TRBV29-1 and TRBJ2-3, with 11 bases that match TRBD1. This CDR3 spans 15 amino acids. V shed 7 bases and J 4 bases; nucleotides not matched to a gene: 10. In germline, CDR1 is SQVTM, CDR2 ANQGSEA. The DNA of the CDR3 is TGCAGCGATCTTCGTTGGGGACAGGGGGCAGATACGCAGTATTTT. This sequence encodes CSDLRWGQGADTQYF.

The CDR3 DNA sequence: TGCAGTGCTAGAGATCTGGCAGGAGGGGGCTATGGCTACACCTTC. Its translation: CSARDLAGGGYGYTF. The chain is built from TRBV20-1 and TRBJ1-2; the D gene is possibly TRBD1 (6 bases). Germline CDR1 reads DFQATT; CDR2 reads SNEGSKA (reference sequence). V was cut by 0 bases and J by 4 bases, with 15 bases left in between. The CDR3 is 15 amino acids.

The chain uses TRBV30 and TRBJ1-5; D unresolved. This CDR3 contains 13 residues. The germline V and J ends were trimmed by 2 bases and 2 bases, with 7 bases remaining between them. CDR1 and CDR2 from the germline V gene are GTSNPN and SVGIG (reference sequence). This CDR3 reads CAWSSAGNQPQHF. CDR3 in DNA: TGTGCCTGGAGTTCGGCAGGCAATCAGCCCCAGCATTTT.

This chain connects TRBV25-1 to TRBJ2-7; 13 nucleotides match TRBD2. V gave up 6 bases and J gave up 6 bases; unmatched junction bases: 5. Germline V gene data show CDR1 as MGHDK and CDR2 as SYGVNS. The CDR3 length is 14 residues. CDR3 protein: CASRTRTSGSEQYF. In nucleotides, the CDR3 is TGTGCCAGCAGAACCCGGACTAGCGGGAGCGAGCAGTACTTC.

The chain carries TRBV5-1 and TRBJ2-5; D may match TRBD1 or TRBD2 (5 bases each). V shed 4 bases and J shed 1 base, with 11 bases lying between them. The CDR3 is 14 residues long. Germline CDR1 SGHRS, CDR2 YFSETQ. CDR3 loop: CASSRDVGQETQYF. The CDR3 DNA reads as TGCGCCAGCAGCCGGGACGTCGGCCAAGAGACCCAGTACTTC.

This chain uses TRBV18 with TRBJ1-5, with a weak D call TRBD1 (6 bases). Germline loops: CDR1 KGHSH, CDR2 LQKENI. The CDR3 sequence is 14 residues long. Deletions cut 2 bases from V and 10 bases from J, with 15 bases between. The CDR3 sequence is CASSPDRLTSPQHF. Written as DNA, the CDR3 is TGTGCCAGCTCACCAGACAGGTTGACAAGTCCCCAGCATTTT.

The CDR3 region has the DNA TGTGCCACCCAAGAAACAGGGGGTCGAGGGAGCTACACCTTC. It codes for CATQETGGRGSYTF. This sequence joins TRBV24-1 and TRBJ1-2; 8 nucleotides agree with TRBD1. Germline V gene sequence: CDR1 KGHDR, CDR2 SFDVKD. CDR3 length: 14 amino acids. After removal of 9 bases from V and 9 bases from J, the junction contained 14 bases not matched to a gene.

This sequence joins TRBV27 and TRBJ2-3; maybe TRBD2 (5 bases). V gave up 4 bases and J gave up 2 bases, with 13 bases separating them. This CDR3 is 15 amino acids long. Germline CDR1 reads MNHEY; CDR2 reads SMNVEV (reference sequence). Here the CDR3 reads CASSSVRGYTDTQYF. CDR3 nucleotides: TGTGCCAGCAGTTCCGTTCGCGGGTACACAGATACGCAGTATTTT.

The chain has TRBV28 and TRBJ1-1, with D hard to call. The CDR3 runs to 12 residues. CDR1 MDHEN and CDR2 SYDVKM come from the germline V gene. With 2 bases removed from V and 8 bases from J, the gap between germline ends came to 9 bases. CDR3 sequence reads: CASSLLGREAFF. The CDR3 region has the DNA TGTGCCAGCAGTTTACTTGGTCGGGAAGCTTTCTTT.

The chain is built from TRBV4-2 and TRBJ2-3; 9 nucleotides agree with TRBD2. Germline V lookup: CDR1 LGHNA, CDR2 YNFKEQ. The CDR3 is made up of 16 amino acids. The V segment lost 0 bases and the J segment 5 bases; nucleotides outside the gene matches: 6. The chain's CDR3 is CASSQEPRGGRDTQYF. The CDR3 bases are TGTGCCAGCAGCCAAGAGCCGCGGGGGGGTAGAGATACGCAGTATTTT.

This chain connects TRBV20-1 to TRBJ2-1; maybe TRBD1 (6 bases). Trimming removed 5 bases from V and 3 bases from J, with 14 bases in between. The CDR3 has 14 amino acids. Germline V CDR1 and CDR2: DFQATT, SNEGSKA (reference sequence). For the CDR3, the DNA is TGCAGTGCTTACAACAGGGTAGACTACAATGAGCAGTTCTTC. Amino acids: CSAYNRVDYNEQFF.

The chain uses TRBV12-3 or TRBV12-4 and TRBJ1-2; D not resolved. The CDR3 is 13 amino acids. V was shortened by 4 bases and J by 7 bases, with 13 bases between the two germline ends. The CDR3 DNA follows: TGTGCCAGCAGTTCAATGGATCGTAGTGGCTACACCTTC. Its protein is CASSSMDRSGYTF.

The CDR3 here is CAWKAGRGAYEQYF. The CDR3 DNA reads TGTGCCTGGAAGGCGGGCAGGGGAGCCTACGAGCAGTACTTC. The chain combines TRBV30 with TRBJ2-7; D possibly corresponds to TRBD1 (6 bases). This CDR3 contains 14 residues. Germline V gives CDR1 GTSNPN, CDR2 SVGIG (reference sequence). V was trimmed by 4 bases and J by 2 bases, leaving 15 bases between them.

This chain links TRBV7-2 with TRBJ2-7; 7 positions match TRBD1. The V segment lost 0 bases and the J segment 5 bases; nucleotides outside the gene matches: 16. Germline assignment: CDR1 SGHTA and CDR2 FQGNSA. The CDR3 loop spans 18 amino acids. DNA for the CDR3: TGTGCCAGCAGCTTAGCACCGTACGGGACAGTCCTTTACAACGAGCAGTACTTC. Translating it yields CASSLAPYGTVLYNEQYF. Variable domain in full (rest from reference TRBV7-2 and TRBJ2-7): GAGVSQSPSNKVTEKGKDVELRCDPISGHTALYWYRQSLGQGLEFLIYFQGNSAPDKSGLPSDRFSAERTGGSVSTLTIQRTQQEDSAVYLCASSLAPYGTVLYNEQYFGPGTRLTVT.

The J gene is TRBJ1-2, the V gene TRBV7-2; D not resolved. CDR3 length equals 13 residues. V shed 1 base and J shed 6 bases, with 9 bases lying between them. Germline-derived CDR1 and CDR2 are SGHTA and FQGNSA. The DNA of the CDR3 is TGTGCCAGCAGCTTAGGAGGGTTGGATGGCTACACCTTC. Its protein product is CASSLGGLDGYTF.

This chain uses TRBV7-3 with TRBJ1-6; D is ambiguous. V shed 5 bases and J shed 7 bases, with 9 bases lying between them. The CDR3 totals 13 residues. The V gene's germline CDR1 is SGHTA and CDR2 FQGTGA. For the CDR3, the DNA is TGTGCCAGCAGCCCCCAGTCCAATTCACCCCTCCACTTT. Translated, it gives CASSPQSNSPLHF.

V and J are TRBV20-1 and TRBJ2-4; 7 positions agree with TRBD1. The CDR3 loop spans 17 amino acids. V trimming: 0 bases; J trimming: 1 base; junction bases outside the gene matches: 9. In germline, CDR1 is DFQATT, CDR2 SNEGSKA (reference sequence). CDR3 residues: CSARDPTGKSAKNIQYF. The CDR3 DNA sequence: TGCAGTGCTAGAGATCCGACAGGGAAATCCGCCAAAAACATTCAGTACTTC.

J is TRBJ1-1 and V is TRBV12-3 or TRBV12-4, with D uncertain. The length of the CDR3 is 14 residues. V gave up 3 bases and J gave up 2 bases, with 10 bases separating them. CDR3 sequence (DNA): TGTGCCAGCAGTTTGGCAGAGCTAAACACTGAAGCTTTCTTT. It yields the protein CASSLAELNTEAFF.

V gene TRBV14 combines with J gene TRBJ2-5; no firm D call. The CDR3 sequence is 13 residues long. Looked up from germline, CDR1 is SGHDN and CDR2 is FVKESK. Trimming took off 0 bases at V and 4 bases at J, with 6 bases between the two ends. CDR3 in amino acids: CASSQDSVETQYF. The CDR3 DNA sequence: TGTGCCAGCAGCCAAGATTCTGTAGAGACCCAGTACTTC.

This chain uses TRBV20-1 with TRBJ2-5; 11 bases are shared with TRBD2. V lost 0 bases, J lost 5 bases, and 2 bases stayed unmatched. This CDR3 has 14 residues. The germline V gene has CDR1 DFQATT and CDR2 SNEGSKA (reference sequence). CDR3 DNA: TGCAGTGCTAGAGATAGCGGGGGGGCCGAGACCCAGTACTTC. It translates to CSARDSGGAETQYF.

The chain links TRBV20-1 to TRBJ1-2; TRBD1 matches at 8 bases. J was trimmed by 0 bases and V by 5 bases; bases with no gene match: 8. The germline gives CDR1 DFQATT, CDR2 SNEGSKA (reference sequence). The CDR3 loop spans 15 amino acids. The CDR3 sequence is CSAEGRTGPNYGYTF. The CDR3 DNA is TGCAGTGCTGAGGGGAGGACAGGGCCTAACTATGGCTACACCTTC.

The chain links TRBV2 to TRBJ1-2, with D unclear. V was pared by 2 bases and J by 4 bases, with 5 bases between. This CDR3 has 12 residues. CDR1 and CDR2 from the germline V gene are SNHLY and FYNNEI. CDR3 loop: CASSEQIYGYTF. The CDR3 nucleotides are TGTGCCAGCAGTGAACAGATCTATGGCTACACCTTC.